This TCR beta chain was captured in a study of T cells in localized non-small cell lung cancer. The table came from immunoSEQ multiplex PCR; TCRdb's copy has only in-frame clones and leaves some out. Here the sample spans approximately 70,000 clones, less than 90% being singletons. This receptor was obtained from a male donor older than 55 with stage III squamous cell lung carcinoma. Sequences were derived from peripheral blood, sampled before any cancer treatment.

CDR3 protein: CARSSAGGDQETQYF. The CDR3 DNA reads as TGTGCCAGAAGCTCCGCTGGAGGGGACCAAGAGACCCAGTACTTC. The chain is built from TRBV7-5 and TRBJ2-5; whether TRBD2, the table's D call, matches the DNA was not checked. TRBV7-5 is listed as a pseudogene. The CDR3 runs to 15 residues.